These T cell receptor beta chains were read from a single sample in a study of T cell responses to AZD1222 COVID-19 vaccine. Repertoires were generated with immunoSEQ multiplex PCR, while TCRdb's copy carries only in-frame clones and drops some. This sample has approximately 150,000 clones, with about 82% found just once. The sequencing here drew on peripheral blood, taken 28 days after the second AZD1222 dose. All receptors derive from an adult who received the AZD1222 COVID-19 vaccine. Each CDR3 is given with its conserved first and last residue. Fields, in order: CDR3 DNA, CDR3 protein, D gene, V gene, clone size, J gene. The D gene is left open where the match is weak. The size field is filled for only some rows; it gives once, few, many or a size class.

cdr3_nt: TGTGCCAGCAGCTTGAAGGGGGCCTACGAGCAGTACTTC; cdr3_aa: CASSLKGAYEQYF; d_call: NA; v_call: TRBV5-6; clone_size: once; j_call: TRBJ2-7
cdr3_nt: TGCAGCGTTGACGAGGGGGGGGGTGCCACTGAAGCTTTCTTT; cdr3_aa: CSVDEGGGATEAFF; d_call: NA; v_call: TRBV29-1; clone_size: NA; j_call: TRBJ1-1
cdr3_nt: TGTGCCAGCGGGGGGCTCTCACAGCTGCTGGATACGCAGTATTTT; cdr3_aa: CASGGLSQLLDTQYF; d_call: NA; v_call: TRBV11-3; clone_size: NA; j_call: TRBJ2-3
cdr3_nt: TGTGCCAGCAGCGCTTTTTTGGGAAACACCATATATTTT; cdr3_aa: CASSAFLGNTIYF; d_call: NA; v_call: TRBV21-1; clone_size: few; j_call: TRBJ1-3
cdr3_nt: TGTGCCACTTCACTGACTAGCGGGGGTGTTTATGAGCAGTTCTTC; cdr3_aa: CATSLTSGGVYEQFF; d_call: TRBD2; v_call: TRBV6-5; clone_size: NA; j_call: TRBJ2-1
cdr3_nt: TGTGCCATCAGTGAGTCGTTAGGTGGTATTGAAGCTTTCTTT; cdr3_aa: CAISESLGGIEAFF; d_call: NA; v_call: TRBV10-3; clone_size: NA; j_call: TRBJ1-1
cdr3_nt: TGCAGTGCTAGTCAGGGACAGGGGAGCTATGGCTACACCTTC; cdr3_aa: CSASQGQGSYGYTF; d_call: TRBD1; v_call: TRBV20-1; clone_size: NA; j_call: TRBJ1-2
cdr3_nt: TGTGCCAGCCGGGAGAACACCGGGGAGCTGTTTTTT; cdr3_aa: CASRENTGELFF; d_call: NA; v_call: TRBV12-3/TRBV12-4; clone_size: NA; j_call: TRBJ2-2
cdr3_nt: TGTGCCAGCAGTCCGCCGTGGGGGGGAAACTATGGCTACACCTTC; cdr3_aa: CASSPPWGGNYGYTF; d_call: NA; v_call: TRBV28; clone_size: NA; j_call: TRBJ1-2
cdr3_nt: TGTGCCAGCAGCTCACAGGGGCCCAGCTCCTACGAGCAGTACTTC; cdr3_aa: CASSSQGPSSYEQYF; d_call: TRBD1; v_call: TRBV5-4; clone_size: NA; j_call: TRBJ2-7
cdr3_nt: TGTGCCAGTAGTTCGCCGGGACAGGGAGTCACTGAAGCTTTCTTT; cdr3_aa: CASSSPGQGVTEAFF; d_call: TRBD1; v_call: TRBV19; clone_size: NA; j_call: TRBJ1-1
cdr3_nt: TGTGCCAGCATGGGAGGTCCGGGGCGATCACCCCTCCACTTT; cdr3_aa: CASMGGPGRSPLHF; d_call: NA; v_call: TRBV2; clone_size: NA; j_call: TRBJ1-6
cdr3_nt: TGTGCCAGCTCTCGGGGGAACCTCAATGAGCAGTTCTTC; cdr3_aa: CASSRGNLNEQFF; d_call: NA; v_call: TRBV6-5; clone_size: NA; j_call: TRBJ2-1
cdr3_nt: TGTGCCAGCTCCGGCCGGGGGGTACTTGGCTACACCTTC; cdr3_aa: CASSGRGVLGYTF; d_call: NA; v_call: TRBV2; clone_size: NA; j_call: TRBJ1-2
cdr3_nt: TGTGCCACCAGTGATCCCCGGAGGGGCTCTGGGGGAGGGCAGTACTTC; cdr3_aa: CATSDPRRGSGGGQYF; d_call: NA; v_call: TRBV24-1; clone_size: NA; j_call: TRBJ2-7
cdr3_nt: TGTGCCAGCTCACCACCCGGGACAGGGGGACAGCCCCAGCATTTT; cdr3_aa: CASSPPGTGGQPQHF; d_call: TRBD1; v_call: TRBV18; clone_size: NA; j_call: TRBJ1-5
cdr3_nt: TGTGCCAGCAGTCGCGCCAGCGGGAGTTTACTATACAATGAGCAGTTCTTC; cdr3_aa: CASSRASGSLLYNEQFF; d_call: TRBD2; v_call: TRBV2; clone_size: NA; j_call: TRBJ2-1
cdr3_nt: TGTGCCACCAGTGATCGCCGGACGTCCGTACGCACAGATACGCAGTATTTT; cdr3_aa: CATSDRRTSVRTDTQYF; d_call: NA; v_call: TRBV24-1; clone_size: NA; j_call: TRBJ2-3
cdr3_nt: TGTGCCAGCTCACCACAAGACTATGGCTACACCTTC; cdr3_aa: CASSPQDYGYTF; d_call: NA; v_call: TRBV18; clone_size: NA; j_call: TRBJ1-2
cdr3_nt: TGTGCCAGCATGGCGGGACAGGGATCTAACTATGGCTACACCTTC; cdr3_aa: CASMAGQGSNYGYTF; d_call: TRBD1; v_call: TRBV6-5; clone_size: NA; j_call: TRBJ1-2
cdr3_nt: TGTGCCAGCAGCTCTCCCAGGACAGGGTGGGATGGCTACACCTTC; cdr3_aa: CASSSPRTGWDGYTF; d_call: TRBD1; v_call: TRBV11-2; clone_size: NA; j_call: TRBJ1-2
cdr3_nt: TGTGCCAGCAGCCAAGGCAGGGAGAACACCGGGGAGCTGTTTTTT; cdr3_aa: CASSQGRENTGELFF; d_call: NA; v_call: TRBV3-1/TRBV3-2; clone_size: NA; j_call: TRBJ2-2
cdr3_nt: TGTGCCAGCCAATCGGACAGGGGGGGCAATGAGCAGTTCTTC; cdr3_aa: CASQSDRGGNEQFF; d_call: TRBD1; v_call: TRBV6-5; clone_size: NA; j_call: TRBJ2-1
cdr3_nt: TGTGCCAGCAGTGCACTAGCGGGACCGAAAGAGACCCAGTACTTC; cdr3_aa: CASSALAGPKETQYF; d_call: TRBD2; v_call: TRBV6-2/TRBV6-3; clone_size: NA; j_call: TRBJ2-5
cdr3_nt: TGTGCCAGCAGTGACGTAGCGGGAGCTGATAGACGGGAGACCCAGTACTTC; cdr3_aa: CASSDVAGADRRETQYF; d_call: TRBD2; v_call: TRBV6-1; clone_size: NA; j_call: TRBJ2-5
cdr3_nt: TGTGCCAGCAGCTTAGTAGCGACCCAGTACTTC; cdr3_aa: CASSLVATQYF; d_call: NA; v_call: TRBV7-9; clone_size: NA; j_call: TRBJ2-5
cdr3_nt: TGTGCCAGCCAGAGGCAGCCGAACACTGAAGCTTTCTTT; cdr3_aa: CASQRQPNTEAFF; d_call: NA; v_call: TRBV2; clone_size: NA; j_call: TRBJ1-1
cdr3_nt: TGTGCCAGCAGGAAGGCTAGCGGGATAATAGATACGCAGTATTTT; cdr3_aa: CASRKASGIIDTQYF; d_call: TRBD2; v_call: TRBV2; clone_size: NA; j_call: TRBJ2-3
cdr3_nt: TGTGCCAGCAGTTACCAGAACACCGGGGAGCTGTTTTTT; cdr3_aa: CASSYQNTGELFF; d_call: NA; v_call: TRBV6-5; clone_size: NA; j_call: TRBJ2-2
cdr3_nt: TGTGCCAGCAGCCACTGGGGAGGGAACAGCACTGAAGCTTTCTTT; cdr3_aa: CASSHWGGNSTEAFF; d_call: NA; v_call: TRBV4-2; clone_size: NA; j_call: TRBJ1-1
cdr3_nt: TGTGCCAGCAGCTTAGGTGTGGTTTGGGGACTTAAGAACACCGGGGAGCTGTTTTTT; cdr3_aa: CASSLGVVWGLKNTGELFF; d_call: NA; v_call: TRBV11-3; clone_size: NA; j_call: TRBJ2-2
cdr3_nt: TGTGCCAGCAGCACGAGCTGGGCAAATGAGCAGTTCTTC; cdr3_aa: CASSTSWANEQFF; d_call: NA; v_call: TRBV7-2; clone_size: NA; j_call: TRBJ2-1
cdr3_nt: TGTGCCAGCAGCTTAGAGGGTGTGGGGACTAGCGGGAAGAACACCGGGGAGCTGTTTTTT; cdr3_aa: CASSLEGVGTSGKNTGELFF; d_call: TRBD2; v_call: TRBV7-6; clone_size: once; j_call: TRBJ2-2
cdr3_nt: TGTGCCAGCGGGGGAGCGACAGTTAATAATTCACCCCTCCACTTT; cdr3_aa: CASGGATVNNSPLHF; d_call: NA; v_call: TRBV6-5; clone_size: NA; j_call: TRBJ1-6
cdr3_nt: TGTGCCAGCAGCCCTCAAGGAGCAGTCCAAGCTTTCTTT; cdr3_aa: CASSPQGAVQAFF; d_call: NA; v_call: TRBV12-3/TRBV12-4; clone_size: NA; j_call: TRBJ1-1
cdr3_nt: TGTGCCAGCAGTTTATACGGGATGAACACCGGGGAGCTGTTTTTT; cdr3_aa: CASSLYGMNTGELFF; d_call: NA; v_call: TRBV28; clone_size: NA; j_call: TRBJ2-2
cdr3_nt: TGTGCCAGCAGCCAAGGGGGCGCCTACGAGCAGTACTTC; cdr3_aa: CASSQGGAYEQYF; d_call: TRBD1; v_call: TRBV13; clone_size: NA; j_call: TRBJ2-7
cdr3_nt: TGTGCCAGCAGCTCCCTGACAGCCAACACCGGGGAGCTGTTTTTT; cdr3_aa: CASSSLTANTGELFF; d_call: NA; v_call: TRBV11-2; clone_size: NA; j_call: TRBJ2-2
cdr3_nt: TGTGCCACCAGCATTCTTGGGGGAAAACTGTTTTTT; cdr3_aa: CATSILGGKLFF; d_call: NA; v_call: TRBV15; clone_size: NA; j_call: TRBJ1-4
cdr3_nt: TGTGCCTGGGAGACTTCAGGGCCGCAGTACTTC; cdr3_aa: CAWETSGPQYF; d_call: NA; v_call: TRBV30; clone_size: NA; j_call: TRBJ2-7